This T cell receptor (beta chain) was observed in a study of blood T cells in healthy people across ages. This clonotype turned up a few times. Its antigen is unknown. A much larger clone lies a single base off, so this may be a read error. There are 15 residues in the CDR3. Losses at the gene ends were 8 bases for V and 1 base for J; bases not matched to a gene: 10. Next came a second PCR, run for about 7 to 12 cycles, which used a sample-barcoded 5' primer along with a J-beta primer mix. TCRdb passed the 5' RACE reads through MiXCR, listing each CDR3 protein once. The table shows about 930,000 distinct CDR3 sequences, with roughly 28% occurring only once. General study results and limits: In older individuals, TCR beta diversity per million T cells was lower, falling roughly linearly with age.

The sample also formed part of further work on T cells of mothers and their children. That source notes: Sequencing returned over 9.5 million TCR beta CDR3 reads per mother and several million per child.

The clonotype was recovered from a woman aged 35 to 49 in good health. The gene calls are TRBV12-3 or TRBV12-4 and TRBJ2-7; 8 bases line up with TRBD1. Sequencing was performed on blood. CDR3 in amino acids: CASQVCTGGSYEQYF. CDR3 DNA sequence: TGTGCCAGCCAGGTATGCACAGGGGGTTCCTACGAGCAGTACTTC.